This TCR beta chain was sequenced in a study of control samples from healthy donors and cancer patients. V shed 0 bases and J shed 3 bases, with 3 bases lying between them. This CDR3 spans 12 amino acids. Germline assignment: CDR1 KGHSH and CDR2 LQKENI. Here immunoSEQ multiplex PCR was the method, and the copy in TCRdb shows in-frame clones only, minus some. This table holds approximately 97,000 clones, approximately 86% found once. This clonotype was obtained from a man aged 30 to 45 in good health. V is TRBV18 and J is TRBJ2-7; D gene unclear. Sequencing input: blood. In nucleotides, the CDR3 is TGTGCCAGCTCACCACCCCTCTACGAGCAGTACTTC. Translated, it gives CASSPPLYEQYF.